The text below deals with one T cell receptor (beta chain). V lost 7 bases and J lost 2, with 8 bases in between. This CDR3 is built from 12 residues. Germline V gives CDR1 MDHEN, CDR2 SYDVKM. Method: immunoSEQ multiplex PCR; TCRdb's copy keeps in-frame clones and lacks some. The data hold roughly 500,000 clones, with roughly 89% observed a single time. This record belongs to a study of blood T cell repertoires in COVID-19. Material for sequencing was peripheral blood. This sequence joins TRBV28 and TRBJ2-5, with D perhaps TRBD2 (6 bases). The clonotype originates from a young man with COVID-19, enrolled during active disease. The CDR3 sequence: CASKEGQETQYF. The CDR3 DNA reads TGTGCCAGCAAGGAGGGACAAGAGACCCAGTACTTC.